This T cell receptor (beta chain) comes out of a study of blood T cell repertoires in COVID-19. Study-level information: The cDNA or gDNA used as material had been derived from T cells, B-cell-depleted T cells, or PBMCs.

Per the authors' pipeline: Reference gene primer amplification in the assay estimated nucleated cell counts. Clones were read by immunoSEQ multiplex PCR, and TCRdb kept only the in-frame ones, dropping some. V, J and clone size derive from that table, while D and trimming were established from the DNA sequence. This sample yields about 180,000 clones, of which approximately 85% are seen a single time; under 8% belongs to the top ten. The CDR3 contains 17 residues. The germline V gene has CDR1 SGHVS and CDR2 FQNEAQ. Trimming stripped 3 bases from V and 4 bases from J, with 19 bases between. Study members were between about 18 and 90 years old and lived in 20 to 30 US regions. Assignments of participants to cohorts depended upon their own reported clinical history.

The chain recombines TRBV7-8 with TRBJ2-1; tentatively, D is TRBD2 (5 bases). The TCR comes from a man in his forties or fifties who had recovered from COVID-19. The source material was PBMCs or T cells enriched from blood (not recorded which). The CDR3 bases are TGTGCCAGCAGCTTGGGTCTCGGCCGTAGCGTTTACAATGAGCAGTTCTTC. The encoded protein is CASSLGLGRSVYNEQFF.